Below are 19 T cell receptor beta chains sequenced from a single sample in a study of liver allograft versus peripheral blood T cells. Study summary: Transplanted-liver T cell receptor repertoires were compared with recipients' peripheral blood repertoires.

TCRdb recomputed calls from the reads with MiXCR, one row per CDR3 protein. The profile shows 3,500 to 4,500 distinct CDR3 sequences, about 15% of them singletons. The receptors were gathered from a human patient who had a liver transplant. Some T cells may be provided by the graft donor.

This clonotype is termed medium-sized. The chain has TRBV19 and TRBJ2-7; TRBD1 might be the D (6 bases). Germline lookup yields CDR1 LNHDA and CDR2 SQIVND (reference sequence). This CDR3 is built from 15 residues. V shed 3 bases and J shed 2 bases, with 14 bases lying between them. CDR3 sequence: CASSMSWDKTYEQYF. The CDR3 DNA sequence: TGTGCCAGTAGTATGTCCTGGGACAAGACCTACGAGCAGTACTTC.

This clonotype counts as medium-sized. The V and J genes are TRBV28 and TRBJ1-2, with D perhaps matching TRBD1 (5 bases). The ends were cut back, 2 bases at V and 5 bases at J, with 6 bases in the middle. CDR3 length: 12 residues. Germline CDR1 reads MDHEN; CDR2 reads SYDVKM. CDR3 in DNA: TGTGCCAGCAGTTTACGGGGGTATGGCTACACCTTC. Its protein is CASSLRGYGYTF.

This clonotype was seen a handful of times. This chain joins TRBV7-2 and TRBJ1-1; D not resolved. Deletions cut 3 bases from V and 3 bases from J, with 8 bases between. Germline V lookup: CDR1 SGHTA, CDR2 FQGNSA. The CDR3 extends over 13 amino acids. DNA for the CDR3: TGTGCCAGCAGCTTTTTTGAGTACACTGAAGCTTTCTTT. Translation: CASSFFEYTEAFF.

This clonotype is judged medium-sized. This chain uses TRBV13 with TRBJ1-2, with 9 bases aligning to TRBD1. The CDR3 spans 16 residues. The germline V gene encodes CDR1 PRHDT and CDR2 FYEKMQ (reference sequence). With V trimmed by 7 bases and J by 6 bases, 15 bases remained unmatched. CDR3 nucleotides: TGTGCCAGCACCGGGCTTTCGACAGGGGGGGAGGATGGCTACACCTTC. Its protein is CASTGLSTGGEDGYTF.

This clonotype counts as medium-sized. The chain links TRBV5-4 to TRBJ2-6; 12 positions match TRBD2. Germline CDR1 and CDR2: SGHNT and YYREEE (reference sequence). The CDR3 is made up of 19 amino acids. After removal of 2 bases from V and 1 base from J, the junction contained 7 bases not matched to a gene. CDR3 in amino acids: CASSFGLAGGFSGANVLTF. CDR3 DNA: TGTGCCAGCAGCTTTGGTCTAGCGGGAGGGTTTTCTGGGGCCAACGTCCTGACTTTC.

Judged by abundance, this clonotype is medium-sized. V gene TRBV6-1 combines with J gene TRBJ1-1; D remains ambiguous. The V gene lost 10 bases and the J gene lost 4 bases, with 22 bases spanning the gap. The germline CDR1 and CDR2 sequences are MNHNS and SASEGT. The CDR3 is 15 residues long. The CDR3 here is CATRSVPLAGTEAFF. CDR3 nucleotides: TGTGCCACCAGAAGCGTTCCTCTCGCGGGCACTGAAGCTTTCTTT.

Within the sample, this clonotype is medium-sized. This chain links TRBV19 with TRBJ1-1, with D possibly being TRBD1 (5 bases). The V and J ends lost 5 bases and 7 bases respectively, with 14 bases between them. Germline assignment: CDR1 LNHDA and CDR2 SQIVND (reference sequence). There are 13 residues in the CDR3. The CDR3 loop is CASSPGRGYEAFF. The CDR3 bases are TGTGCCAGTAGTCCCGGAAGGGGCTATGAAGCTTTCTTT.

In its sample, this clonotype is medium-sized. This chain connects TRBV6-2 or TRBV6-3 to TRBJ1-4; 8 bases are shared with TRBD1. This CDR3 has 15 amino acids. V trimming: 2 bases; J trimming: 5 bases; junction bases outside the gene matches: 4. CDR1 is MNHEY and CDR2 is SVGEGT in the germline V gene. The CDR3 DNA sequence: TGTGCCAGCAGTTACAGGACAGGGACCAATGAAAAACTGTTTTTT. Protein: CASSYRTGTNEKLFF.

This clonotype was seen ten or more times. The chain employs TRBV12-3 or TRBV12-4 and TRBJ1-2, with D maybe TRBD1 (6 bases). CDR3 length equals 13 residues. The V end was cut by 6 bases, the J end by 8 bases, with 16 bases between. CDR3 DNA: TGTGCCAGCAGCACAGGGCCCCTATGGGGCTACACCTTC. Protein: CASSTGPLWGYTF.

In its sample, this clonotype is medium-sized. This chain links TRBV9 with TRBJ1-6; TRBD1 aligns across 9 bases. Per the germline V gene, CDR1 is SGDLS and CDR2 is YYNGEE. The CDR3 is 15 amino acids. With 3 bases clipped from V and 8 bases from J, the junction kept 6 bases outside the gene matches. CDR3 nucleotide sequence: TGTGCCAGCAGCGCGGGGACAGGGCTCCATTCACCCCTCCACTTT. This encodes CASSAGTGLHSPLHF.

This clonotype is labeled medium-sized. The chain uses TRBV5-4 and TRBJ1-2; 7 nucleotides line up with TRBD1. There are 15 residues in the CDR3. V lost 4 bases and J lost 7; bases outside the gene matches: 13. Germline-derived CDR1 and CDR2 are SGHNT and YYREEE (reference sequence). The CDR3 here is CASSDELQGLGGYTF. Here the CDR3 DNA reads TGTGCCAGCAGCGACGAACTACAGGGGCTGGGTGGCTACACCTTC.

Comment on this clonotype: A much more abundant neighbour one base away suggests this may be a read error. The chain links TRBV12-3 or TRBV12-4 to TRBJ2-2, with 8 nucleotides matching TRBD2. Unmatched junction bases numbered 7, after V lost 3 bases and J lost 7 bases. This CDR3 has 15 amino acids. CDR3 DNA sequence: TGTGCCAGCAGTTTGGCGGGAGGCCCCATCGGGGAGCTGTTTTTT. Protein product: CASSLAGGPIGELFF.

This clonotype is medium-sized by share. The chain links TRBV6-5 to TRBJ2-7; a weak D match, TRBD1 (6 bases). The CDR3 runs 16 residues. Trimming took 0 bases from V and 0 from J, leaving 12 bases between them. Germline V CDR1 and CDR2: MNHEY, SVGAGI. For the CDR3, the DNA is TGTGCCAGCAGTTACTCCCAGGGGCTGAGCTCCTACGAGCAGTACTTC. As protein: CASSYSQGLSSYEQYF.

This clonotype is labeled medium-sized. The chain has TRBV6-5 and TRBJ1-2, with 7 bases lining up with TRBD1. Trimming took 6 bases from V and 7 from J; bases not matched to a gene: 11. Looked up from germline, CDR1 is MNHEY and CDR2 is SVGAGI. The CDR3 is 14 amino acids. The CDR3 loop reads CASSSRGDSGGYTF. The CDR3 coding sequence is TGTGCCAGCAGCTCGAGGGGGGACAGCGGTGGCTACACCTTC.

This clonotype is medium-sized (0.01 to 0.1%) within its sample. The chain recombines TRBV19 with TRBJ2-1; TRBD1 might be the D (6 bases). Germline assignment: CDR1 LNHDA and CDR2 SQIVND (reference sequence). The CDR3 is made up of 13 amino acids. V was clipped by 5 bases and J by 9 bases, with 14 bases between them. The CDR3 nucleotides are TGTGCCAGTAGTTCGTTACAGGGATTTGAGCAGTTCTTC. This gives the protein CASSSLQGFEQFF.

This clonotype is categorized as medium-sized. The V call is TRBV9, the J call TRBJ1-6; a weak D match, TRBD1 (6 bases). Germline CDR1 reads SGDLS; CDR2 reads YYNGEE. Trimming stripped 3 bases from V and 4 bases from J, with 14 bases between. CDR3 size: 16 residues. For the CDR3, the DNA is TGTGCCAGCAGCGCCCGGGGACACCAATATAATTCACCCCTCCACTTT. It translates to CASSARGHQYNSPLHF.

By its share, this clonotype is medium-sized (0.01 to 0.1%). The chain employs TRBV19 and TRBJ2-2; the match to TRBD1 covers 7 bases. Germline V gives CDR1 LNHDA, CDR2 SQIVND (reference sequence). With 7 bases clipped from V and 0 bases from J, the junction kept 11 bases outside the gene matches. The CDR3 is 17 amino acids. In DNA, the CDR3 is TGTGCCAGTAATCGGCGGGCGACAGGGACGAACACCGGGGAGCTGTTTTTT. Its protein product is CASNRRATGTNTGELFF. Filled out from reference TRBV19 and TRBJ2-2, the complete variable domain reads DGGITQSPKYLFRKEGQNVTLSCEQNLNHDAMYWYRQDPGQGLRLIYYSQIVNDFQKGDIAEGYSVSREKKESFPLTVTSAQKNPTAFYLCASNRRATGTNTGELFFGEGSRLTVL.

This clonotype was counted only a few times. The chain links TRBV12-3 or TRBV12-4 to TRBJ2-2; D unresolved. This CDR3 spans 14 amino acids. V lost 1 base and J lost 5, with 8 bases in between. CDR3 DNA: TGTGCCAGCAGTTTAGGCAGGTATACCGGGGAGCTGTTTTTT. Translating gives CASSLGRYTGELFF.

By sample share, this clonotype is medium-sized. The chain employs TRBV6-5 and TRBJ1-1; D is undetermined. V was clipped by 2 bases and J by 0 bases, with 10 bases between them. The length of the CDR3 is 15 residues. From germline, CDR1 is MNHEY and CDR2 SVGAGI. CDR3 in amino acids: CASSYDGTMNTEAFF. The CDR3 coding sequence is TGTGCCAGCAGTTACGACGGTACCATGAACACTGAAGCTTTCTTT.